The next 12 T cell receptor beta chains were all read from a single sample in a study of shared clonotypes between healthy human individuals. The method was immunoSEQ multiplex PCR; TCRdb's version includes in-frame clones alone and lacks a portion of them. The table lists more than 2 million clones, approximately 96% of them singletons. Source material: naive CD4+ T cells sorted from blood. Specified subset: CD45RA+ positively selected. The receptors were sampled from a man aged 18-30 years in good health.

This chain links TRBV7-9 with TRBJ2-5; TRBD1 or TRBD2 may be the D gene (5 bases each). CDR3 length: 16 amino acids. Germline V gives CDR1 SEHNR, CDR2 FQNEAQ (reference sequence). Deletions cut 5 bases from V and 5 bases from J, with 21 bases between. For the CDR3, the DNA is TGTGCCAGCAGCGAGATAACGGGGCTATGGAGGGAGACCCAGTACTTC. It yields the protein CASSEITGLWRETQYF.

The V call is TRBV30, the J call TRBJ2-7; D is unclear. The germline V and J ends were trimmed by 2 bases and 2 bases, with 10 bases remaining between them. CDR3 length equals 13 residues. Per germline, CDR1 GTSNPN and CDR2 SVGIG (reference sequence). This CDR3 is CAWSTKGAYEQYF. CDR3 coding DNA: TGTGCCTGGAGTACCAAAGGCGCCTACGAGCAGTACTTC.

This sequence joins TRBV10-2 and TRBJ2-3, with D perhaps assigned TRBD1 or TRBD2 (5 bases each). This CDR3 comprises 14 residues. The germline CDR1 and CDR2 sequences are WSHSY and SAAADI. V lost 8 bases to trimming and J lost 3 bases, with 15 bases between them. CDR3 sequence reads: CASGTGFSTDTQYF. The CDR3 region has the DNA TGCGCCAGCGGGACGGGATTTAGTACAGATACGCAGTATTTT.

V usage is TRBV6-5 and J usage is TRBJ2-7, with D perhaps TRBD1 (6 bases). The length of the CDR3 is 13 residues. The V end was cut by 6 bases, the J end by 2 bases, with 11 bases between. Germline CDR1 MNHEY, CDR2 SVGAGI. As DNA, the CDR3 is TGTGCCAGCAGACAGGGTACCCCCTACGAGCAGTACTTC. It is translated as CASRQGTPYEQYF.

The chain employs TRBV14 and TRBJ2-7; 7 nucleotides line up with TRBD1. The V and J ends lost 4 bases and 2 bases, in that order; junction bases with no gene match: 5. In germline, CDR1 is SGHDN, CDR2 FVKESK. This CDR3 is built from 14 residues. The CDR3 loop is CASSPDRSTYEQYF. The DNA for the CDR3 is TGTGCCAGCAGCCCGGACAGGTCCACCTACGAGCAGTACTTC.

As DNA, the CDR3 is TGTGCCAGCAGTCCCCGGGACAACTCCTACGAGCAGTACTTC. Translated, it gives CASSPRDNSYEQYF. The chain uses TRBV6-6 and TRBJ2-7, with D maybe TRBD1 (6 bases). Trimming left V 5 bases short and J 0 bases short, with 11 bases between. Germline-derived CDR1 and CDR2 are MNHNY and SVGAGI (reference sequence). The CDR3 has 14 amino acids.

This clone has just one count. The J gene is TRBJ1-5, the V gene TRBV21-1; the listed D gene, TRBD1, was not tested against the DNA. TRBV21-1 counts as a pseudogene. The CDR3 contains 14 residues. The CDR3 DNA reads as TGTGCCAGCAACCGGGACAGGGCTTGCCAGCCCCAGCATTTT. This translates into CASNRDRACQPQHF.

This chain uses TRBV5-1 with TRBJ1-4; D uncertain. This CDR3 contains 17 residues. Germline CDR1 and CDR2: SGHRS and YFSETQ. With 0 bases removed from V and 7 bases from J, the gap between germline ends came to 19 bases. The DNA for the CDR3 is TGCGCCAGCAGCTTGGCCCGGGGAGAGATGTGGGGTGAAAAACTGTTTTTT. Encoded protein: CASSLARGEMWGEKLFF.

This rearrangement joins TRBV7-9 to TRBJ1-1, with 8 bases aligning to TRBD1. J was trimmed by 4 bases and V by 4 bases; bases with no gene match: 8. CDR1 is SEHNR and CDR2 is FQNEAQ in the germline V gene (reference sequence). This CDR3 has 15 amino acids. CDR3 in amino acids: CASSYRQGRSTEAFF. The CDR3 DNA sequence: TGTGCCAGCAGCTACCGACAGGGGCGGTCCACTGAAGCTTTCTTT.

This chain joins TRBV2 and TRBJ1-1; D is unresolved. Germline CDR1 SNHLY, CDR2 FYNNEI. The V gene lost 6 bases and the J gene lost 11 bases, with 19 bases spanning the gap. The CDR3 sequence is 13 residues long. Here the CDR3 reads CASRDPEDRSAFF. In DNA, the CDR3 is TGTGCCAGCAGGGACCCTGAGGACCGGTCGGCTTTCTTT.

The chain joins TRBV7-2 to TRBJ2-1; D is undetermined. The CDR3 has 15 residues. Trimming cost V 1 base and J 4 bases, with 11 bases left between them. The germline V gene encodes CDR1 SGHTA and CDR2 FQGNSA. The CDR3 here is CASSLEVTAYNEQFF. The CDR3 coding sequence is TGTGCCAGCAGCTTAGAAGTGACTGCATACAATGAGCAGTTCTTC.

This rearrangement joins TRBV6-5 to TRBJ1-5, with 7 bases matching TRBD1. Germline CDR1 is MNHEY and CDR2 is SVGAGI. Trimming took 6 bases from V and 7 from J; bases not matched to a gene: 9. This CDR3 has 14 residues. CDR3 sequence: CASRPDRDSQPQHF. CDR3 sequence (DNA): TGTGCCAGCAGACCCGACAGGGATAGCCAGCCCCAGCATTTT.